Given below is one T cell receptor (beta chain) in context. Its cognate antigen is unknown. The data stem from a study of T cell responses to AZD1222 COVID-19 vaccine. Background on the study: Some second doses came at about 4 weeks and others at about 12 weeks; these were pooled.

Some clones are missing from TCRdb's copy, which holds only in-frame ones; the method was immunoSEQ multiplex PCR. The profile shows tens of thousands of clones, 90% of them singletons. Whole-study results and caveats: Following two doses of AZD1222, Spike-specific TCR breadth and depth rose. Researchers report vaccine-associated CD4 TCRs spanning spike, with dominance at 160-218 and 743-854.

The V end lost 5 bases, the J end lost 0 bases, and 8 bases lay between the germline ends. Germline V gene data show CDR1 as LNHDA and CDR2 as SQIVND (reference sequence). This CDR3 is built from 13 residues. This receptor was taken from an adult in good health. The chain has TRBV19 and TRBJ2-7; D unresolved. The sequences come from peripheral blood, collected on day 0 of AZD1222 vaccination. CDR3 protein: CASSPTVSYEQYF. The CDR3 DNA reads TGTGCCAGTAGTCCAACAGTCTCCTACGAGCAGTACTTC.